This TCR beta chain emerged from a study of CD8+CD57+ T cells in acquired aplastic anemia. General observations from the study: In CD8+ cells, Simpson's diversity showed no significant difference between patients and controls.

Genomic DNA was employed as the template in profiling TCR beta VDJ and CDR3. A single record per CDR3 protein comes from TCRdb applying MiXCR to the reads. This sample has about 160,000 distinct CDR3 sequences, with approximately 40% found just once. This clonotype was seen a few times. Antigen unknown. Germline V gene sequence: CDR1 MNHEY, CDR2 SVGEGT. The CDR3 length is 15 residues. V was clipped by 8 bases and J by 8 bases; unmatched bases: 10. The TCR was taken from a human donor in good health. Sequencing was done on a sample of sorted CD4+, CD8+, or CD8+CD57+ T cells (not recorded which) from PBMCs. The chain uses TRBV6-2 or TRBV6-3 and TRBJ2-3, with 13 bases aligning to TRBD2. The CDR3 spells CASLLRTSGGGTQYF. CDR3 in DNA: TGTGCCAGCCTCCTACGGACTAGCGGGGGTGGTACGCAGTATTTT.